The 27 T cell receptor beta chains below all came from one sample that was sequenced in a study of blood T cell repertoires in COVID-19. Assay: immunoSEQ multiplex PCR; the TCRdb copy retains only in-frame clones and omits some. Of around 76,000 clones listed, roughly 80% are singletons. The sequenced sample consisted of peripheral blood. These receptors were taken from a man aged 45 to 65 with COVID-19, enrolled during active disease.

V and J are TRBV30 and TRBJ1-5; 7 nucleotides agree with TRBD1. The length of the CDR3 is 15 residues. Germline CDR1 is GTSNPN and CDR2 is SVGIG (reference sequence). V trimming: 4 bases; J trimming: 3 bases; junction bases outside the gene matches: 9. This CDR3 is CAWKRADRDNQPQHF. The CDR3 DNA follows: TGTGCCTGGAAGCGCGCTGACAGGGACAATCAGCCCCAGCATTTT.

About this clone itself: The germline gene is not matched at one end of the junction; a read error may be the cause. The chain has TRBV18 and TRBJ1-4; TRBD1 matches at 7 bases. This CDR3 has 16 amino acids. Germline V lookup: CDR1 KGHSH, CDR2 LQKENI. The CDR3 DNA reads TGTGCCAGTTCACCCAATCCGGGACAGCGAGATGAAAAACTGTTTTTT. Translation: CASSPNPGQRDEKLFF.

The V gene is TRBV28, the J gene TRBJ2-3; a weak D match, TRBD2 (5 bases). Per germline, CDR1 MDHEN and CDR2 SYDVKM. V was trimmed by 5 bases and J by 5 bases, leaving 20 bases between them. This CDR3 has 16 residues. The CDR3 is CASSGVWAGDLDTQYF. The CDR3 DNA reads as TGTGCCAGCAGTGGGGTTTGGGCGGGTGATCTAGATACGCAGTATTTT.

V is TRBV12-3 or TRBV12-4 and J is TRBJ2-2; D call uncertain. The length of the CDR3 is 12 residues. Trimming stripped 7 bases from V and 4 bases from J, with 7 bases between. The CDR3: CASTHSTGELFF. The CDR3 nucleotides are TGTGCCAGCACCCACAGCACCGGGGAGCTGTTTTTT.

This clone appeared once. The chain recombines TRBV7-9 with TRBJ1-6, with TRBD1 as a possible D gene (5 bases). The CDR3 runs to 14 residues. The germline V gene encodes CDR1 SEHNR and CDR2 FQNEAQ (reference sequence). V dropped 2 bases and J dropped 8 bases, with 10 bases sitting between them. The CDR3 DNA reads TGTGCCAGCAGCTTAACGGGGGGTTATTCACCCCTCCACTTT. This encodes CASSLTGGYSPLHF.

The chain joins TRBV5-1 to TRBJ2-1; 7 bases are a match to TRBD2. Trimming cost V 2 bases and J 9 bases; bases outside gene matches: 23. Germline V gives CDR1 SGHRS, CDR2 YFSETQ. The CDR3 is 19 amino acids. The CDR3 coding sequence is TGCGCCAGCAGCTTCTTGGCGGGCGCAAATCAAAGGGGAGGGAGTGAGCAGTTCTTC. This encodes CASSFLAGANQRGGSEQFF.

The rearrangement links TRBV28 to TRBJ1-4; no clear D gene. This CDR3 has 11 amino acids. Per the germline V gene, CDR1 is MDHEN and CDR2 is SYDVKM. V lost 8 bases and J 9 bases, leaving 10 bases between the germline ends. The CDR3 coding sequence is TGTGCCAGCTGGGCGGGGAAAAAACTGTTTTTT. Translated, it gives CASWAGKKLFF.

The gene calls are TRBV19 and TRBJ1-1; TRBD1 matches at 8 bases. Germline lookup yields CDR1 LNHDA and CDR2 SQIVND (reference sequence). Trimming removed 8 bases from V and 4 bases from J; junction bases left unmatched: 12. This CDR3 region has 15 residues. The CDR3 is CASLPPGGSVTEAFF. The CDR3, as DNA: TGTGCCAGTCTACCTCCAGGGGGCTCGGTCACTGAAGCTTTCTTT.

CDR3 sequence reads: CAWSVIGEPYEQYF. CDR3 in DNA: TGTGCCTGGAGTGTAATCGGGGAACCCTACGAGCAGTACTTC. J is TRBJ2-7 and V is TRBV30; D perhaps matches TRBD2 (5 bases). Trimming left V 0 bases short and J 2 bases short, with 11 bases between. CDR1 is GTSNPN, CDR2 SVGIG, per germline (reference sequence). The CDR3 totals 14 residues.

The J gene is TRBJ2-3, the V gene TRBV6-5; no reliable D call. Per germline, CDR1 MNHEY and CDR2 SVGAGI. Trimming stripped 7 bases from V and 6 bases from J, with 8 bases between. The CDR3 length is 11 residues. In DNA form, the CDR3 reads TGTGCCAGCACAAGGCGGGATACGCAGTATTTT. Its protein product is CASTRRDTQYF.

The genes are TRBV15 and TRBJ2-1; D might be TRBD1 (5 bases). Germline assignment: CDR1 LNHNV and CDR2 YYDKDF (reference sequence). V lost 0 bases, J lost 9 bases, and 21 bases lay in between. The CDR3 length is 17 residues. As DNA, the CDR3 is TGTGCCACCAGCAGAGACTCCGCCGTGGCAGGGTCGGGTGAGCAGTTCTTC. This gives the protein CATSRDSAVAGSGEQFF.

The chain carries TRBV5-5 and TRBJ2-1; 7 nucleotides line up with TRBD1. CDR1 is SGHKS and CDR2 is YYEKEE in the germline V gene (reference sequence). V lost 4 bases, J lost 6 bases, and 7 bases stayed unmatched. The CDR3 is 14 amino acids. CDR3 in amino acids: CASSPWDSSNEQFF. The CDR3 bases are TGTGCCAGCAGCCCCTGGGACAGTTCCAATGAGCAGTTCTTC.

This clone was found a few times. V is TRBV9 and J is TRBJ2-2, with D maybe TRBD2 (6 bases). Germline assignment: CDR1 SGDLS and CDR2 YYNGEE. The CDR3 extends over 14 amino acids. Trimming took 0 bases from V and 6 from J, leaving 9 bases between them. The CDR3 DNA is TGTGCCAGCAGCGTAGTTCGGGGGTCCGGGGAGCTGTTTTTT. Translation gives CASSVVRGSGELFF. The variable domain in full, completed from reference TRBV9 and TRBJ2-2, reads DSGVTQTPKHLITATGQRVTLRCSPRSGDLSVYWYQQSLDQGLQFLIQYYNGEERAKGNILERFSAQQFPDLHSELNLSSLELGDSALYFCASSVVRGSGELFFGEGSRLTVL.

The CDR3 spells CASSQIQGASLGYTF. DNA for the CDR3: TGCGCCAGCAGCCAGATACAGGGGGCCTCTCTTGGCTACACCTTC. The J gene is TRBJ1-2, the V gene TRBV4-1; 9 nucleotides match TRBD1. With 3 bases clipped from V and 7 bases from J, the junction kept 9 bases outside the gene matches. The CDR3 is 15 residues long. The germline CDR1 and CDR2 sequences are MGHRA and YSYEKL.

By sample fraction, this clone is medium-sized. V is TRBV7-3 and J is TRBJ1-5, with a possible D match to TRBD1 (5 bases). CDR3 length equals 13 residues. Germline V CDR1 and CDR2: SGHTA, FQGTGA. V was trimmed by 5 bases and J by 4 bases, leaving 9 bases between them. The CDR3 bases are TGTGCCAGCAGCCCCGACAGAAATCAGCCCCAGCATTTT. Its protein product is CASSPDRNQPQHF.

The gene calls are TRBV20-1 and TRBJ2-2, with 8 bases lining up with TRBD1. Trimming took 3 bases from V and 6 from J; bases not matched to a gene: 6. Germline lookup yields CDR1 DFQATT and CDR2 SNEGSKA (reference sequence). CDR3 size: 14 residues. The CDR3 nucleotides read TGCAGTGCTAGTGGACAGGGACCCGCCGGGGAGCTGTTTTTT. This gives the protein CSASGQGPAGELFF.

The gene calls are TRBV29-1 and TRBJ2-2; unclear D gene. Trimming left V 4 bases short and J 7 bases short, with 10 bases between. Germline CDR1 is SQVTM and CDR2 is ANQGSEA. The length of the CDR3 is 12 residues. In nucleotides, the CDR3 is TGCAGCGTTGGAGCCACCGTCGGGGAGCTGTTTTTT. Its translation is CSVGATVGELFF.

The chain combines TRBV9 with TRBJ2-1, with unresolved D. V was cut by 4 bases and J by 0 bases, with 8 bases left in between. The germline V gene has CDR1 SGDLS and CDR2 YYNGEE. The CDR3 sequence is 14 residues long. The DNA of the CDR3 is TGTGCCAGCAGCCCAGCGAGCTCCTACAATGAGCAGTTCTTC. The encoded protein is CASSPASSYNEQFF.

The chain links TRBV27 to TRBJ1-5; a possible D gene is TRBD1 (6 bases). CDR1 is MNHEY and CDR2 is SMNVEV in the germline V gene (reference sequence). Trimming stripped 3 bases from V and 5 bases from J, with 11 bases between. The length of the CDR3 is 14 residues. The CDR3 bases are TGTGCCAGCAGTTTTGTGGGGGGGCATCAGCCCCAGCATTTT. Protein product: CASSFVGGHQPQHF.

The chain carries TRBV2 and TRBJ2-2, with D possibly TRBD1 on 5 matching bases. V was cut by 3 bases and J by 0 bases, with 11 bases left in between. Germline CDR1 reads SNHLY; CDR2 reads FYNNEI. The CDR3 length is 16 residues. CDR3 sequence: CASSDRAGSNTGELFF. DNA of the CDR3: TGTGCCAGCAGTGACAGGGCAGGCTCGAACACCGGGGAGCTGTTTTTT.

The chain uses TRBV3-1 (or the pseudogene TRBV3-2) and TRBJ2-4; the match to TRBD1 covers 7 bases. V was clipped by 5 bases and J by 0 bases; unmatched bases: 4. Germline V gives CDR1 LGHDT, CDR2 YNNKEL (reference sequence). The CDR3 loop spans 15 amino acids. This chain's CDR3 is CASSKGQLAKNIQYF. The CDR3 DNA sequence: TGTGCCAGCAGCAAGGGACAGTTAGCCAAAAACATTCAGTACTTC.

As to this clone: Sequence at one end of the junction differs from germline and may be a read error. The chain joins TRBV12-3 or TRBV12-4 to TRBJ2-7; the D gene is possibly TRBD2 (5 bases). The CDR3 length is 12 residues. CDR3 DNA sequence: TGTGCCAGCAGTTTGGCGGACGGCGGGCCCCACTTC. This codes for CASSLADGGPHF.

The chain links TRBV6-5 to TRBJ2-7, with 9 bases fitting TRBD2. The junction had 5 bases not matched to a gene; V was cut back by 5 bases and J by 0 bases. Germline V gene sequence: CDR1 MNHEY, CDR2 SVGAGI. The CDR3 has 15 residues. The CDR3 nucleotides are TGTGCCAGCAGTCGTTTTAGCGGGAGCTCCTACGAGCAGTACTTC. Residues: CASSRFSGSSYEQYF.

V gene TRBV3-1 (or the pseudogene TRBV3-2) combines with J gene TRBJ2-7; D may be TRBD1 (5 bases). Germline V gene lookup returns CDR1 LGHDT and CDR2 YNNKEL (reference sequence). Trimming took 0 bases from V and 5 from J, leaving 17 bases between them. The CDR3 has 16 amino acids. The CDR3 nucleotides read TGTGCCAGCAGCCAAGATTGGGGCGATCGGTTTCACGAGCAGTACTTC. Its protein product is CASSQDWGDRFHEQYF.

With respect to this clone: Germline and junction disagree at one end, which may indicate a read error. The chain is built from TRBV3-1 (or the pseudogene TRBV3-2) and TRBJ1-2; D is unclear. Germline V CDR1 and CDR2: LGHDT, YNNKEL (reference sequence). This CDR3 contains 12 residues. CDR3 in DNA: TGTGCCAGCAGCCAAGGGAGCAGTAGAGGAGTCTTC. Its protein product is CASSQGSSRGVF.

This clone was seen only a few times. This chain joins TRBV14 and TRBJ1-5; tentatively, D is TRBD1 (5 bases). The germline V gene encodes CDR1 SGHDN and CDR2 FVKESK. The CDR3 runs to 12 residues. Trimming took 8 bases from V and 4 from J, leaving 9 bases between them. CDR3 residues: CASAAGNQPQHF. The CDR3 DNA sequence: TGTGCCAGCGCGGCAGGGAATCAGCCCCAGCATTTT.

The J gene is TRBJ1-5, the V gene TRBV5-5; D is unresolved. The V and J ends lost 0 bases and 3 bases respectively, with 13 bases between them. This CDR3 has 16 amino acids. Looked up from germline, CDR1 is SGHKS and CDR2 is YYEKEE (reference sequence). CDR3 in amino acids: CASSLALWEYNQPQHF. CDR3 nucleotide sequence: TGTGCCAGCAGCTTGGCGTTGTGGGAGTACAATCAGCCCCAGCATTTT.